The 9 T cell receptor beta chains listed next were all sequenced from one sample in a study of cytomegalovirus exposure and HLA in healthy donors. In the PCR, 60 Vbeta and 13 Jbeta primers were used. The data were produced by immunoSEQ multiplex PCR, yet TCRdb's version contains in-frame clones alone and is incomplete. The table includes fewer than 200,000 clones, about three quarters detected once. The sequenced sample was PBMCs. The receptors were sampled from a woman aged 35 to 49 in good health and CMV-seropositive.

V and J are TRBV4-3 and TRBJ1-2, with 9 bases that match TRBD1. The length of the CDR3 is 15 residues. CDR1 LGHNA and CDR2 YSLEER come from the germline V gene. Trimming cost V 0 bases and J 7 bases; bases outside gene matches: 6. DNA for the CDR3: TGCGCCAGCAGCCAAGATTGGACAGGGGCCTGTGGCTACACCTTC. This translates into CASSQDWTGACGYTF.

This clone was counted only a few times. The rearrangement joins TRBV10-2 to TRBJ2-7, with D possibly being TRBD2 (5 bases). The CDR3 is 14 residues long. The V end was cut by 0 bases, the J end by 0 bases, with 6 bases between. Looked up from germline, CDR1 is WSHSY and CDR2 is SAAADI. The CDR3 bases are TGCGCCAGCAGTGAGTCGGGGAGCTCCTACGAGCAGTACTTC. Its translation is CASSESGSSYEQYF.

This chain joins TRBV25-1 and TRBJ1-6; 8 bases align to TRBD1. V lost 6 bases, J lost 9 bases, and 10 bases stayed unmatched. This CDR3 comprises 15 residues. CDR1 MGHDK and CDR2 SYGVNS come from the germline V gene. This CDR3 is CASRGDRYGSSPLHF. CDR3 nucleotide sequence: TGTGCCAGCAGGGGGGACAGGTACGGCAGTTCACCCCTCCACTTT. Based on the CDR3 plus reference TRBV25-1 and TRBJ1-6, the full variable domain is EADIYQTPRYLVIGTGKKITLECSQTMGHDKMYWYQQDPGMELHLIHYSYGVNSTEKGDLSSESTVSRIRTEHFPLTLESARPSHTSQYLCASRGDRYGSSPLHFGNGTRLTVT.

J is TRBJ1-2 and V is TRBV9, with D possibly TRBD1 on 6 matching bases. Germline assignment: CDR1 SGDLS and CDR2 YYNGEE. The V and J ends lost 2 bases and 6 bases respectively, with 20 bases between them. The CDR3 loop spans 16 amino acids. The CDR3 protein is CASSVLSLQGKDGYTF. The CDR3, as DNA: TGTGCCAGCAGCGTCCTCTCTCTACAGGGAAAGGATGGCTACACCTTC.

As DNA, the CDR3 is TGTGCCAGCAGACCCGGTCGGGTCCCCCAGCCCCAGCATTTT. Translated, it gives CASRPGRVPQPQHF. The chain combines TRBV2 with TRBJ1-5; no clear D. This CDR3 has 14 amino acids. The germline CDR1 and CDR2 sequences are SNHLY and FYNNEI. V was pared by 6 bases and J by 7 bases, with 16 bases between. Using reference TRBV2 and TRBJ1-5 for the parts outside the CDR3, the full variable domain is EPEVTQTPSHQVTQMGQEVILRCVPISNHLYFYWYRQILGQKVEFLVSFYNNEISEKSEIFDDQFSVERPDGSNFTLKIRSTKLEDSAMYFCASRPGRVPQPQHFGDGTRLSIL.

The gene calls are TRBV6-5 and TRBJ1-2; D may be TRBD1 (5 bases). V dropped 9 bases and J dropped 0 bases, with 17 bases sitting between them. There are 15 residues in the CDR3. Germline CDR1 is MNHEY and CDR2 is SVGAGI. The CDR3 sequence: CASHTQGGPNYGYTF. DNA of the CDR3: TGTGCCAGTCACACGCAGGGAGGGCCTAACTATGGCTACACCTTC.

V gene TRBV7-2 combines with J gene TRBJ1-1, with 9 bases fitting TRBD1. The CDR3 is 14 amino acids. The germline CDR1 and CDR2 sequences are SGHTA and FQGNSA. V lost 5 bases, J lost 5 bases, and 6 bases stayed unmatched. This chain's CDR3 is CASSLQGAGTEAFF. The DNA of the CDR3 is TGTGCCAGCAGCCTACAGGGGGCCGGAACTGAAGCTTTCTTT.

This clone was seen more than once but under ten times. This rearrangement joins TRBV6-5 to TRBJ2-3; TRBD2 matches 8 bases. This CDR3 region has 15 residues. Germline V gives CDR1 MNHEY, CDR2 SVGAGI. Trimming at V came to 3 bases and at J to 4 bases, leaving 6 bases not matched to a gene. The CDR3 region is CASSYRGTRADTQYF. The CDR3 DNA sequence: TGTGCCAGCAGTTATAGGGGGACTAGGGCAGATACGCAGTATTTT.

The genes are TRBV14 and TRBJ1-1; D is unclear. This CDR3 has 15 amino acids. V lost 0 bases and J 1 base, leaving 9 bases between the germline ends. The germline CDR1 and CDR2 sequences are SGHDN and FVKESK. This CDR3 is CASSQDRHSNTEAFF. In nucleotides, the CDR3 is TGTGCCAGCAGCCAAGATCGACATTCGAACACTGAAGCTTTCTTT.